One and the same sample provided the 5 T cell receptor beta chains below, sequenced in a study of OX40 agonist ivuxolimab in advanced cancers. TCRdb's copy holds only in-frame clones and misses some; the assay was immunoSEQ multiplex PCR. The sample gives roughly 7,700 clones, 70% to 80% of which show up once; 35% to 40% is in the top ten. The sequenced sample was CD4+ or CD8+ T cells sorted from blood, obtained in a trial of the OX40 agonist ivuxolimab. The receptor source for this set is an adult with an advanced solid tumor such as melanoma, head and neck, liver or kidney cancer.

This chain connects TRBV9 to TRBJ1-2, with D unresolved. This CDR3 region has 16 residues. Per germline, CDR1 SGDLS and CDR2 YYNGEE. V was cut by 0 bases and J by 4 bases, with 16 bases left in between. CDR3 nucleotides: TGTGCCAGCAGCGTAGACCCGGACGGAATCTTCTATGGCTACACCTTC. This sequence encodes CASSVDPDGIFYGYTF.

A remark on this clone: The germline gene is not matched at one end of the junction; a read error may be the cause. The genes are TRBV18 and TRBJ2-1; the D call may be TRBD1 or TRBD2 (6 bases each). The CDR3 runs to 13 residues. The V gene's germline CDR1 is KGHSH and CDR2 LQKENI. The CDR3 DNA follows: TGTGCCAGCTCACCACCGGAAGGAGGGGGTAGAATCTTC. This codes for CASSPPEGGGRIF.

V gene TRBV11-2 combines with J gene TRBJ2-5, with no clear D. V gave up 1 base and J gave up 1 base, with 16 bases separating them. Germline CDR1 SGHAT, CDR2 FQNNGV. This CDR3 contains 17 residues. CDR3 amino acids: CASSLVGLGPFQETQYF. As DNA, the CDR3 is TGTGCCAGCAGCTTAGTGGGTTTAGGGCCGTTCCAAGAGACCCAGTACTTC.

The chain uses TRBV9 and TRBJ2-2; 9 nucleotides align to TRBD1. Per germline, CDR1 SGDLS and CDR2 YYNGEE. The CDR3 runs to 16 residues. V shed 3 bases and J 6 bases; nucleotides not matched to a gene: 9. CDR3 amino acids: CASSDSGTGLPGELFF. The CDR3 DNA sequence: TGTGCCAGCAGCGACTCCGGGACAGGGCTCCCCGGGGAGCTGTTTTTT.

This chain links TRBV7-9 with TRBJ2-2; D may be TRBD1 (5 bases). This CDR3 is built from 15 residues. The V end was cut by 3 bases, the J end by 7 bases, with 15 bases between. CDR1 and CDR2 (germline): SEHNR, FQNEAQ (reference sequence). CDR3 coding DNA: TGTGCCAGCAGCTTTCCAGGGTTCGATAACGGGGAGCTGTTTTTT. Residues: CASSFPGFDNGELFF.